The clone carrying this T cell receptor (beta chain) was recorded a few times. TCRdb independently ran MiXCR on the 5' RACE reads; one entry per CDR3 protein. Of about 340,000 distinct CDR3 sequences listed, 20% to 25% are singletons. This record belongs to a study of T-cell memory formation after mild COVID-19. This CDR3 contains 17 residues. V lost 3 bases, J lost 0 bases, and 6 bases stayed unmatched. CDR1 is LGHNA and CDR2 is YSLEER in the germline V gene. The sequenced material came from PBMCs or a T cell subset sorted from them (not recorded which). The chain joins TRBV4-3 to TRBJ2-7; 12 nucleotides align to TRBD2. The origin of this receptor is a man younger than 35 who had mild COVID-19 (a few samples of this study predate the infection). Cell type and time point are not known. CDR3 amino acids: CASSQDLAGGPSYEQYF. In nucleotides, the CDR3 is TGCGCCAGCAGCCAGGACCTAGCGGGGGGGCCCTCCTACGAGCAGTACTTC.